The T cell receptor (beta chain) described here comes from a study of T cell responses to AZD1222 COVID-19 vaccine. This CDR3 is built from 14 residues. Germline loops: CDR1 LGHDT, CDR2 YNNKEL (reference sequence). The V gene lost 4 bases and the J gene lost 4 bases, with 13 bases spanning the gap. The repertoire was sequenced with immunoSEQ multiplex PCR; TCRdb's copy has only in-frame clones and lacks some. This sample has fewer than 150,000 clones, with roughly nine tenths found just once. This clonotype originated in an adult who received the AZD1222 COVID-19 vaccine. This sequence joins TRBV3-1 (or the pseudogene TRBV3-2) and TRBJ1-2; D call uncertain. The sample consisted of peripheral blood, taken 28 days after the second AZD1222 dose. The DNA of the CDR3 is TGTGCCAGCAGCCCCCGCGCAGGACCCTATGGCTACACCTTC. Its translation is CASSPRAGPYGYTF.